These T cell receptor beta chains were read from a single sample in a study of T cell responses to AZD1222 COVID-19 vaccine. The table came from immunoSEQ multiplex PCR; TCRdb's copy has only in-frame clones and leaves some out. Of about 82,000 clones listed, roughly 90% were seen once; the top ten hold about 5.2%. The sequencing used peripheral blood, collected on day 0 of AZD1222 vaccination. These receptors were taken from an adult in good health. The CDR3 runs from the conserved cysteine through the conserved F or W. Fields, in order: J gene, V gene, CDR3 protein.

TRBJ2-1	TRBV6-6	CASSYRGRYNEQFF
TRBJ1-3	TRBV3-1/TRBV3-2	CASSLRSGFGGSGNTIYF
TRBJ2-1	TRBV4-3	CASSQHKDYSYNEQFF
TRBJ2-2	TRBV3-1/TRBV3-2	CASTRKAENTGELFF
TRBJ1-4	TRBV18	CASSPGGFRELFF
TRBJ1-2	TRBV7-6	CASSLEAGFLFGYTF
TRBJ1-4	TRBV10-3	CATSPGVGEKLFF
TRBJ1-6	TRBV28	CASTENAGTGWSPLHF
TRBJ2-7	TRBV30	CAWDTGTGVYEQYF
TRBJ1-3	TRBV7-9	CASSLATGNTIYF
TRBJ1-1	TRBV11-3	CASSLTGGTEAFF
TRBJ1-6	TRBV7-9	CASSYPGNSPLHF
TRBJ2-1	TRBV19	CATGQDRFNEQFF
TRBJ1-2	TRBV7-8	CASSPTSGGGRPNYGYTF
TRBJ1-5	TRBV12-3/TRBV12-4	CASSSGPVQPQHF
TRBJ2-3	TRBV9	CASSVAVRGLDTQYF
TRBJ1-3	TRBV5-1	CASRETAGNTIYF
TRBJ2-3	TRBV7-2	CASSSDPLLAGISTDTQYF
TRBJ2-1	TRBV6-1	CASSDRAGYNEQFF
TRBJ1-1	TRBV19	CASSIMRNTEAFF
TRBJ1-2	TRBV28	CASKRTSNYGYTF
TRBJ1-2	TRBV20-1	CSARYQEGYTF